The sequence of this T cell receptor beta chain was determined in a study of T-cell memory formation after mild COVID-19. TCRdb independently ran MiXCR on the 5' RACE reads; one entry per CDR3 protein. Here the sample spans under 300,000 distinct CDR3 sequences, about a sixth being singletons. V lost 0 bases to trimming and J lost 6 bases, with 12 bases between them. Germline CDR1 and CDR2: LNHNV and YYDKDF (reference sequence). CDR3 length: 14 amino acids. The rearrangement uses TRBV15 and TRBJ2-7; D not certain. The source material was PBMCs or a T cell subset sorted from them (not recorded which). The clonotype originates from a man aged 18 to 29 who had mild COVID-19 (a few samples of this study predate the infection). Cell type and time point are not known. The CDR3 protein is CATSRDDLLGEQYF. The CDR3 DNA follows: TGTGCCACCAGCAGAGATGACTTGTTGGGCGAGCAGTACTTC.